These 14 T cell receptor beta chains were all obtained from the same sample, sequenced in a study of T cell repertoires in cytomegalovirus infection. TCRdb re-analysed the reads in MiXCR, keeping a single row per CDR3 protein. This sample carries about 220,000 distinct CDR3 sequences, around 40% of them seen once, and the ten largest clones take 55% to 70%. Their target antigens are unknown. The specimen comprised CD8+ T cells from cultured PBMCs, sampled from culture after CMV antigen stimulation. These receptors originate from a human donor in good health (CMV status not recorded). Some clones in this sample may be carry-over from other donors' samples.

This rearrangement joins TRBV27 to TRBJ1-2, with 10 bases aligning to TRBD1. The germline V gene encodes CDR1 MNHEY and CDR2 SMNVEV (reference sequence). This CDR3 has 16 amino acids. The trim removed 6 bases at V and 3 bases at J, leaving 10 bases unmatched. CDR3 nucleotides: TGTGCCAGCAGAAAAGCCGGGACAGGGGTGGACTATGGCTACACCTTC. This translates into CASRKAGTGVDYGYTF.

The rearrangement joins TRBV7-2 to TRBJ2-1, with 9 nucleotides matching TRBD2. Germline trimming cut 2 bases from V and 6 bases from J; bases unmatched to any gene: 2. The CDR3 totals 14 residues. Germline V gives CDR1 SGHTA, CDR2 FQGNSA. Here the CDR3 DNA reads TGTGCCAGCAGCTTATTGACTAGCGGCAATGAGCAGTTCTTC. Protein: CASSLLTSGNEQFF.

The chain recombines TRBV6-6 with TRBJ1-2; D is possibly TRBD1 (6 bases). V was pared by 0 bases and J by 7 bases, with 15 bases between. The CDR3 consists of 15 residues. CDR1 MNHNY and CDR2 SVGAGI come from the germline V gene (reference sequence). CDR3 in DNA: TGTGCCAGCAGTTACTCGAGGCTACAGGGATGTGGCTACACCTTC. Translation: CASSYSRLQGCGYTF.

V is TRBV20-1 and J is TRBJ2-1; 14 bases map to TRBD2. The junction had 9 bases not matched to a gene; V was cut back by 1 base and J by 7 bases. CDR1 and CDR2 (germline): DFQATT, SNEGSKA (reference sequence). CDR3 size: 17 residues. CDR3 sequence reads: CSARGLAGGPPGNEQFF. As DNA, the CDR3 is TGCAGTGCTAGAGGACTAGCGGGAGGGCCTCCCGGGAATGAGCAGTTCTTC.

CDR3 sequence: CASLTSPETQYF. CDR3 nucleotides: TGTGCCAGCTTGACTAGCCCAGAGACCCAGTACTTC. V is TRBV2 and J is TRBJ2-5, with 7 bases lining up with TRBD2. V lost 8 bases to trimming and J lost 4 bases; unmatched junction nucleotides: 4. The CDR3 has 12 residues. Germline V gene data show CDR1 as SNHLY and CDR2 as FYNNEI.

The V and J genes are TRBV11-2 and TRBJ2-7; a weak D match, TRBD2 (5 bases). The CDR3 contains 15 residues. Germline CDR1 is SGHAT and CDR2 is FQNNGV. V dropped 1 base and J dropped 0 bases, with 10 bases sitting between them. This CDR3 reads CASSLGRVVSYEQYF. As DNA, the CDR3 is TGTGCCAGCAGCTTAGGGCGGGTGGTCTCCTACGAGCAGTACTTC.

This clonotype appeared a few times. The DNA for the CDR3 is TGTGCCAGCAGCCAAACGCAGGGGAGGCGCCTCTATGGCTACACCTTC. It specifies CASSQTQGRRLYGYTF. The genes are TRBV11-2 and TRBJ1-2, with D possibly TRBD1 on 6 matching bases. Looked up from germline, CDR1 is SGHAT and CDR2 is FQNNGV. Deletions cut 5 bases from V and 4 bases from J, with 20 bases between. This CDR3 contains 16 residues.

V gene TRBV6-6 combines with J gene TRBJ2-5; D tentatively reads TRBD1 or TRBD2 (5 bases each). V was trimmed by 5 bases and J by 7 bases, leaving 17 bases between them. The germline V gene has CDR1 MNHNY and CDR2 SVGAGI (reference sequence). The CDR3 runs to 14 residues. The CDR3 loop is CASSDGTAVRTQYF. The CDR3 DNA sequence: TGTGCCAGCAGTGATGGGACGGCGGTCCGGACCCAGTACTTC.

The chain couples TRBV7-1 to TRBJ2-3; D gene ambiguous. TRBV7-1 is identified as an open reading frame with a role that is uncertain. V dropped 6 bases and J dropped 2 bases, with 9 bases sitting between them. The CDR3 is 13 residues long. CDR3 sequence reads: CASRSLPTDTQYF. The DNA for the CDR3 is TGTGCCAGCAGGTCCTTACCCACAGATACGCAGTATTTT.

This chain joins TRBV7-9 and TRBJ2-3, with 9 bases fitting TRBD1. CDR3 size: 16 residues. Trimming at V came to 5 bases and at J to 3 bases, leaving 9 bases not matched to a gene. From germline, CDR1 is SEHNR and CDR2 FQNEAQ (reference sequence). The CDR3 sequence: CASSGRQGVRTDTQYF. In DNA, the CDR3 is TGTGCCAGCAGCGGACGACAGGGGGTGAGGACAGATACGCAGTATTTT.

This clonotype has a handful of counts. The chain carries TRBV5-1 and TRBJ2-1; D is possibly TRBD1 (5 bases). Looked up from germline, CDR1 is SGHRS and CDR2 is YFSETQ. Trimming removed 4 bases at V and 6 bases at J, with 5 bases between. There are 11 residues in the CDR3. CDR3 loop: CASSGANEQFF. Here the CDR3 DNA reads TGCGCCAGCAGCGGGGCCAATGAGCAGTTCTTC.

This CDR3 reads CASSPRQPHEQYF. In nucleotides, the CDR3 is TGTGCCAGCAGCCCTCGACAACCCCACGAGCAGTACTTC. The V and J genes are TRBV7-9 and TRBJ2-7; D not certain. V lost 5 bases and J lost 5, with 13 bases in between. CDR3 length: 13 amino acids. Germline values: CDR1 SEHNR, CDR2 FQNEAQ (reference sequence).

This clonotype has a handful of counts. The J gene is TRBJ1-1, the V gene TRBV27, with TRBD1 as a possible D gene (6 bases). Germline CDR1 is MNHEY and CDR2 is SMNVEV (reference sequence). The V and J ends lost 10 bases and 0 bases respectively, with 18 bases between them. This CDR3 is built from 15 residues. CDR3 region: CATGRAGDLNTEAFF. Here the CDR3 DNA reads TGTGCCACCGGGAGGGCAGGGGATTTGAACACTGAAGCTTTCTTT.

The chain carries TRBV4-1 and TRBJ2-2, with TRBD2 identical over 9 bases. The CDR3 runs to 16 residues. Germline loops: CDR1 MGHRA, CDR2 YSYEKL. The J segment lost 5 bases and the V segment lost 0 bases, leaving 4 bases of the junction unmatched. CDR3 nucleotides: TGCGCCAGCAGCCAAGATCCGCTAGCGGGGACCGGGGAGCTGTTTTTT. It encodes CASSQDPLAGTGELFF.